This TCR beta chain was obtained from a study of blood T cell repertoires in COVID-19 (dated by TCRdb to 2018 to 2021). Background on the whole study: The collaborator samples originated in the United States, Italy and Spain and spanned the acute and convalescent phases of COVID-19. The repertoires were released in a freely available public database meant as a resource for research on the immune response to SARS-CoV-2. Samples came from the ongoing ImmuneRACE study (first 160 participants) plus 1,254 subjects from 6 global collaborators. The sample metadata nearly always contained a de-identified subject ID, COVID-19 status, age in years and sex. The dataset comprised deeply sampled blood TCRbeta repertoires from subjects exposed to, actively infected with, or recovered from COVID-19. Where HLA class I and class II types were available, the types were taken from metadata supplied by the sample provider, not from assay-based typing. The prospective study material was composed of cDNA or gDNA derived from T cells, B-cell-depleted T cells, or PBMCs. The investigation overall reported the following: How much clinical and demographic metadata was included differed by source and by participant, and the metadata was provided uncurated.

Another Seattle source contributed samples from volunteer blood donors who had recovered from COVID-19. Each collaborating institution followed its own protocols to collect whole blood in K2EDTA tubes. For TCRbeta analysis, collaborators shipped samples in one of three forms: frozen whole blood, isolated PBMCs, or DNA extracted from either of those sample types. With regard to this clone: Which antigen it targets is not known. Per-base quality was not reported, and no clone a single base away is much larger than it.

The immunoSEQ Assay, a bias-controlled multiplex PCR, was used to amplify TCRbeta CDR3 regions from genomic DNA. Concerning the study's data processing: Within the assay, amplification of reference gene primers was used to estimate how many nucleated cells each sample contained. To quantify the absolute abundance of each unique TCRbeta CDR3 rearrangement, sequence reads were collapsed and filtered. For each sample, productive Simpson clonality was calculated by taking the square root of Simpson's diversity index across productive rearrangements. In its TCRdb copy, this immuneACCESS table keeps in-frame sequences only and misses some clones. Where compared with another copy, unresolved V genes explain less than half of these, and the others have no known cause. V, J and clone size were drawn from that table, and D and trimming were deduced from the DNA. This sample gives under 200,000 clones in total; more than 70% of them show up just once. Roughly 2% of the sample comes from the top ten.

Clipping removes 4 bases from V and 9 bases from J, with 8 as the unmatched junction base count. The CDR3 sequence holds 12 residues, the cysteine and phenylalanine included. Only the CDR3 region is kept as DNA, spanning 36 bases read in frame from base 1. The germline V gene gives CDR1 as SQVTM and CDR2 as ANQGSEA. The chain was built from TRBV29-1 and TRBJ1-1; 7 junctional bases match TRBD1. The TCR comes from a man aged 45-60 years who had recovered from COVID-19. Input material: peripheral blood. The CDR3 region has the sequence CSVGTEGAQAFF. In nucleotides, the sequence is TGCAGCGTTGGTACGGAGGGGGCGCAAGCTTTCTTT.